A selection of T cell receptor beta chains follows, all from one sample in a study of a mutant IDH1 vaccine in newly diagnosed glioma. These receptors have no known antigen. TCRdb's table, derived via immunoSEQ multiplex PCR, lists solely in-frame clones and lacks some. The data contain around 50,000 clones, under 85% of them singletons. Sequences were derived from PBMCs, sampled from a glioma patient whose treatment included an IDH1 peptide vaccine. Receptors were obtained from a man aged 40-49 years with glioma. Both conserved end residues are part of each CDR3. Fields, in order: J gene, clone size, V gene, D gene, CDR3 protein, CDR3 DNA. D genes are given only for firm matches. Not all rows give a size; the values are once, few, many and, for expanded clones, a class.

>TRBJ1-1|-|TRBV5-1|-
CASSLRQDMNTEAFF
TGCGCCAGCAGCCTCCGACAGGACATGAACACTGAAGCTTTCTTT
>TRBJ1-1|-|TRBV6-5|-
CASSYRLPNAQAFF
TGTGCCAGCAGTTACCGTCTCCCTAATGCCCAAGCTTTCTTT
>TRBJ1-1|-|TRBV4-1|-
CASSQVYGNTEAFF
TGCGCCAGCAGCCAAGTCTACGGTAACACTGAAGCTTTCTTT
>TRBJ2-5|-|TRBV9|-
CASSVEGGETQYF
TGTGCCAGCAGCGTAGAGGGCGGGGAGACCCAGTACTTC
>TRBJ2-5|-|TRBV4-2|TRBD2
CASSLGGAGETQYF
TGTGCCAGCAGCCTCGGGGGGGCTGGTGAGACCCAGTACTTC
>TRBJ1-2|-|TRBV27|-
CASSPRRVSGYTF
TGTGCCAGCAGTCCCCGAAGGGTCAGTGGCTACACCTTC
>TRBJ1-6|-|TRBV18|-
CASSPLMGRNSPLHF
TGTGCCAGCTCACCACTGATGGGCAGGAATTCACCCCTCCACTTT
>TRBJ2-2|once|TRBV7-8|-
CASRKTTGELFF
TGTGCCAGCAGAAAAACCACAGGGGAGCTGTTTTTT
>TRBJ2-7|-|TRBV6-5|TRBD1
CASRPSGQGTYEQYF
TGTGCCAGCAGACCAAGCGGACAGGGAACCTACGAGCAGTACTTC
>TRBJ2-7|few|TRBV6-1|TRBD1
CATLAGTGAYEQYF
TGTGCCACTCTGGCCGGGACAGGGGCCTACGAGCAGTACTTC
>TRBJ2-6|-|TRBV27|TRBD1
CASSNRGLSGANVLTF
TGTGCCAGCAGTAACAGGGGGCTATCTGGGGCCAACGTCCTGACTTTC